The 14 T cell receptor beta chains below were found in one sample sequenced in a study of OX40 agonist ivuxolimab in advanced cancers. Assay: immunoSEQ multiplex PCR; the TCRdb copy retains only in-frame clones and omits some. The sample lists 60,000 to 90,000 clones, just over 85% occurring once. The sequenced sample was CD4+ or CD8+ T cells sorted from blood, obtained in a trial of the OX40 agonist ivuxolimab. The receptors come from an adult with an advanced solid tumor such as melanoma, head and neck, liver or kidney cancer.

The genes are TRBV5-8 and TRBJ1-6; D remains unclear. The CDR3 is made up of 14 amino acids. Trimming shortened V by 4 bases and J by 7 bases, and 12 bases separated the two germline ends. CDR1 and CDR2 (germline): SGHTS, YDEGEE. Written as DNA, the CDR3 is TGTGCCAGCAGCCTGCTGGGTACCAATTCACCCCTCCACTTT. Translation: CASSLLGTNSPLHF.

The rearrangement joins TRBV7-2 to TRBJ2-7; tentative D call: TRBD2 (5 bases). V lost 5 bases and J 7 bases, leaving 15 bases between the germline ends. Germline CDR1 SGHTA, CDR2 FQGNSA. The CDR3 covers 13 residues. CDR3 amino acids: CASSADHTGEQYF. The CDR3 nucleotides are TGTGCCAGCAGCGCCGACCACACGGGGGAGCAGTACTTC.

The rearrangement links TRBV19 to TRBJ2-1; D is perhaps TRBD2 (6 bases). Germline assignment: CDR1 LNHDA and CDR2 SQIVND (reference sequence). The CDR3 covers 13 residues. Trimming shortened V by 7 bases and J by 5 bases, and 12 bases separated the two germline ends. In DNA, the CDR3 is TGTGCCAGTAAGGGGCGGGGAAACAATGAGCAGTTCTTC. This sequence encodes CASKGRGNNEQFF.

The chain has TRBV5-1 and TRBJ1-4, with TRBD1 as a possible D gene (6 bases). The CDR3 sequence is 15 residues long. Trimming pared 0 bases from V and 5 bases from J, leaving 11 bases between. Germline V lookup: CDR1 SGHRS, CDR2 YFSETQ. Written as DNA, the CDR3 is TGCGCCAGCAGCTTGGGGACAGTTATAAATGAAAAACTGTTTTTT. The encoded protein is CASSLGTVINEKLFF. The whole variable domain, remainder taken from reference TRBV5-1 and TRBJ1-4, is KAGVTQTPRYLIKTRGQQVTLSCSPISGHRSVSWYQQTPGQGLQFLFEYFSETQRNKGNFPGRFSGRQFSNSRSEMNVSTLELGDSALYLCASSLGTVINEKLFFGSGTQLSVL.

The chain joins TRBV6-1 to TRBJ1-2; no firm D call. The V gene lost 4 bases and the J gene lost 7 bases, with 16 bases spanning the gap. The CDR3 has 14 residues. Germline CDR1 MNHNS, CDR2 SASEGT. CDR3 bases: TGTGCCAGCAGTGGTCACGGCTTAGGAACTGGCTACACCTTC. Amino acid sequence: CASSGHGLGTGYTF.

V and J are TRBV19 and TRBJ2-7; maybe TRBD1 (6 bases). Germline V gene data show CDR1 as LNHDA and CDR2 as SQIVND (reference sequence). The CDR3 extends over 15 amino acids. V was shortened by 3 bases and J by 2 bases, with 14 bases between the two germline ends. CDR3: CASSIGAGETYEQYF. CDR3 nucleotide sequence: TGTGCCAGTAGTATTGGGGCAGGGGAAACCTACGAGCAGTACTTC.

This chain uses TRBV28 with TRBJ1-5; a weak D match, TRBD1 (5 bases). CDR1 and CDR2 (germline): MDHEN, SYDVKM. This CDR3 is 15 amino acids long. V was trimmed by 5 bases and J by 1 base, leaving 12 bases between them. CDR3 DNA: TGTGCCAGCAGTCTCCCGTGGGGGAGCAATCAGCCCCAGCATTTT. This translates into CASSLPWGSNQPQHF.

The gene calls are TRBV6-5 and TRBJ2-7; D uncertain. Looked up from germline, CDR1 is MNHEY and CDR2 is SVGAGI. With 5 bases removed from V and 0 bases from J, the gap between germline ends came to 5 bases. The CDR3 length is 12 residues. The CDR3 nucleotides are TGTGCCAGCAGTAGGAGCTCCTACGAGCAGTACTTC. Its protein product is CASSRSSYEQYF.

V usage is TRBV7-8 and J usage is TRBJ2-5; 10 bases line up with TRBD2. Losses at the gene ends were 5 bases for V and 4 bases for J; bases not matched to a gene: 16. Germline CDR1 and CDR2: SGHVS and FQNEAQ. The CDR3 loop spans 18 amino acids. The CDR3 nucleotides read TGTGCCAGCAGCCCTACAAGGGCTAGCGGGGGCAGAGGAGAGACCCAGTACTTC. Protein product: CASSPTRASGGRGETQYF.

The table lists this clone with a count of one. The rearrangement uses TRBV30 and TRBJ1-3; D uncertain. The CDR3 runs to 14 residues. V was trimmed by 4 bases and J by 1 base, leaving 11 bases between them. Germline V CDR1 and CDR2: GTSNPN, SVGIG (reference sequence). The DNA of the CDR3 is TGTGCCTGGAACCGTCTGGTGTCTGGAAACACCATATATTTT. It yields the protein CAWNRLVSGNTIYF.

V usage is TRBV5-8 and J usage is TRBJ2-7; 10 bases map to TRBD1. Germline CDR1 and CDR2: SGHTS and YDEGEE. Trimming removed 4 bases from V and 3 bases from J; junction bases left unmatched: 10. This CDR3 is built from 16 residues. The CDR3 sequence is CASSPGTGVVGYEQYF. In DNA form, the CDR3 reads TGTGCCAGCAGCCCCGGGACAGGGGTCGTAGGCTACGAGCAGTACTTC.

The chain recombines TRBV15 with TRBJ1-4, with unresolved D. The V gene lost 1 base and the J gene lost 9 bases, with 15 bases spanning the gap. Germline CDR1 LNHNV, CDR2 YYDKDF (reference sequence). The CDR3 has 15 residues. The CDR3 DNA reads TGTGCCACCAGCAGAGGTGGGCAGGAGACACAAAAACTGTTTTTT. Protein: CATSRGGQETQKLFF. The full variable domain, completed using reference TRBV15 and TRBJ1-4, is DAMVIQNPRYQVTQFGKPVTLSCSQTLNHNVMYWYQQKSSQAPKLLFHYYDKDFNNEADTPDNFQSRRPNTSFCFLDIRSPGLGDTAMYLCATSRGGQETQKLFFGSGTQLSVL.

This chain links TRBV7-3 with TRBJ2-3, with TRBD2 matching over 8 bases. The CDR3 totals 15 residues. Looked up from germline, CDR1 is SGHTA and CDR2 is FQGTGA. Trimming took 5 bases from V and 4 from J; bases not matched to a gene: 8. The CDR3 bases are TGTGCCAGCAGCCCCCAGCGGGGGAAGGCAGATACGCAGTATTTT. This gives the protein CASSPQRGKADTQYF.

Note on this clone: This CDR3 is also generated by other DNA sequences in the sample. The CDR3 loop reads CASSPGGQETQYF. The CDR3 DNA follows: TGTGCCAGCTCCCCGGGGGGTCAAGAGACCCAGTACTTC. The rearrangement joins TRBV18 to TRBJ2-5; TRBD2 agrees at 7 bases. V lost 6 bases and J lost 2; bases outside the gene matches: 3. Germline loops: CDR1 KGHSH, CDR2 LQKENI. CDR3 size: 13 residues.